Below are 20 T cell receptor beta chains sequenced from a single sample in a study of T cells in Graves' hyperthyroidism and ophthalmopathy. There were TCR beta CDR3 regions amplified from RNA transcripts. HTBI primers drove first-round RT-PCR of the TCR CDR3. TCRdb passed the multiplex PCR reads through MiXCR, listing each CDR3 protein once. This table holds around 500,000 distinct CDR3 sequences, about 15% found once. Sequenced: blood. These receptors all come from a woman aged 25 to 39 with Graves' ophthalmopathy.

In this sample, this clonotype turned up many times. The rearrangement joins TRBV2 to TRBJ2-1; TRBD2 matches 9 bases. V shed 6 bases and J 0 bases; nucleotides not matched to a gene: 9. CDR3 length: 17 residues. From germline, CDR1 is SNHLY and CDR2 FYNNEI. The CDR3 DNA follows: TGTGCCAGCAGCGCTGACTTAGCGGGGGCCTCCTACAATGAGCAGTTCTTC. Translating it yields CASSADLAGASYNEQFF.

The chain recombines TRBV6-1 with TRBJ1-3; D is unclear. The CDR3 contains 15 residues. With 6 bases removed from V and 0 bases from J, the gap between germline ends came to 12 bases. In germline, CDR1 is MNHNS, CDR2 SASEGT. CDR3 loop: CASRNAGSSGNTIYF. Here the CDR3 DNA reads TGTGCCAGCAGAAATGCGGGCTCCTCTGGAAACACCATATATTTT.

At least ten counts were recorded for this clonotype. The V and J genes are TRBV6-1 and TRBJ2-7; possible D gene TRBD2, 6 bases. Germline V gives CDR1 MNHNS, CDR2 SASEGT. CDR3 length: 14 amino acids. V lost 6 bases to trimming and J lost 7 bases, with 19 bases between them. The CDR3 region has the DNA TGTGCCAGCAGAAGACTAGTGCTGGAAAGTGAGCAGTACTTC. Translation gives CASRRLVLESEQYF.

This clonotype has a count of ten or more. The rearrangement uses TRBV5-1 and TRBJ2-7; 8 bases align to TRBD1. The V gene's germline CDR1 is SGHRS and CDR2 YFSETQ. The CDR3 has 15 amino acids. V was clipped by 3 bases and J by 2 bases; unmatched bases: 7. CDR3 sequence: CASSSVRDRTYEQYF. CDR3 DNA sequence: TGCGCCAGCAGCTCGGTTCGGGACAGGACCTACGAGCAGTACTTC.

This clonotype was found many times. The chain has TRBV20-1 and TRBJ1-1; D gene unclear. V was trimmed by 3 bases and J by 5 bases, leaving 13 bases between them. Germline CDR1 and CDR2: DFQATT and SNEGSKA (reference sequence). The CDR3 contains 13 residues. This chain's CDR3 is CSARLGFNTEAFF. The CDR3 DNA reads as TGCAGTGCTAGGCTAGGGTTTAATACTGAAGCTTTCTTT.

The chain links TRBV12-3 or TRBV12-4 to TRBJ2-3, with 8 bases matching TRBD2. The length of the CDR3 is 19 residues. The V segment lost 6 bases and the J segment 0 bases; nucleotides outside the gene matches: 17. The CDR3: CASSPALGVAGTSTDTQYF. The CDR3 DNA is TGTGCCAGCAGCCCCGCCCTGGGGGTAGCGGGGACTAGCACAGATACGCAGTATTTT.

There are many counts of this clonotype. The chain recombines TRBV6-6 with TRBJ2-7; the D is unclear. CDR1 is MNHNY and CDR2 is SVGAGI in the germline V gene (reference sequence). The length of the CDR3 is 17 residues. Trimming stripped 2 bases from V and 2 bases from J, with 19 bases between. CDR3 bases: TGTGCCAGCAGTTACGGTCTCCCCTCGAATCTTCCCTACGAGCAGTACTTC. Its protein is CASSYGLPSNLPYEQYF.

The chain recombines TRBV2 with TRBJ2-6; D not resolved. V lost 2 bases and J lost 0, with 5 bases in between. Per the germline V gene, CDR1 is SNHLY and CDR2 is FYNNEI. CDR3 length: 15 amino acids. The CDR3 loop reads CASSEYGSGANVLTF. In DNA, the CDR3 is TGTGCCAGCAGTGAATACGGCTCTGGGGCCAACGTCCTGACTTTC. Variable domain in full (rest from reference TRBV2 and TRBJ2-6): EPEVTQTPSHQVTQMGQEVILRCVPISNHLYFYWYRQILGQKVEFLVSFYNNEISEKSEIFDDQFSVERPDGSNFTLKIRSTKLEDSAMYFCASSEYGSGANVLTFGAGSRLTVL.

Of note for this clonotype: At one boundary the junction diverges from the germline segment, which might be a read error. The CDR3 DNA reads TGTGCCAACAGCCAAGATCGGCTAGCGAGTGAGCAGTTCTTC. This codes for CANSQDRLASEQFF. V and J are TRBV4-2 and TRBJ2-1; a weak D match, TRBD2 (6 bases). CDR3 length: 14 amino acids. The germline V gene encodes CDR1 LGHNA and CDR2 YNFKEQ.

CDR3 protein: CAISRNPNYEQYF. DNA for the CDR3: TGTGCCATCAGTAGGAACCCCAACTACGAGCAGTACTTC. The chain is built from TRBV10-3 and TRBJ2-7, with no clear D. Germline loops: CDR1 ENHRY, CDR2 SYGVKD. The CDR3 length is 13 residues. V lost 5 bases to trimming and J lost 3 bases, with 11 bases between them.

This clonotype was observed many times. The chain couples TRBV7-8 to TRBJ1-6; D is unresolved. The germline CDR1 and CDR2 sequences are SGHVS and FQNEAQ. The V end was cut by 3 bases, the J end by 7 bases, with 10 bases between. The CDR3 is made up of 14 amino acids. CDR3 bases: TGTGCCAGCAGCTTTGGGCAGTCAAATTCACCCCTCCACTTT. Its protein product is CASSFGQSNSPLHF.

This clonotype has ten or more counts. This chain links TRBV20-1 with TRBJ2-7; D gene uncertain. This CDR3 spans 11 amino acids. V was shortened by 5 bases and J by 4 bases, with 9 bases between the two germline ends. Germline V gene sequence: CDR1 DFQATT, CDR2 SNEGSKA (reference sequence). The CDR3 sequence: CSAPGWYEQYF. CDR3 in DNA: TGCAGTGCTCCCGGGTGGTACGAGCAGTACTTC.

This clonotype was seen ten or more times. The J gene is TRBJ2-1, the V gene TRBV12-3 or TRBV12-4; 11 bases align to TRBD2. V dropped 3 bases and J dropped 10; count of bases not matched to a gene: 2. This CDR3 contains 13 residues. CDR3: CASSLGLAEEQFF. For the CDR3, the DNA is TGTGCCAGCAGTTTGGGACTAGCGGAGGAGCAGTTCTTC.

This clonotype has at least ten counts. The chain employs TRBV28 and TRBJ2-3; D is unresolved. This CDR3 has 17 amino acids. V was clipped by 3 bases and J by 0 bases, with 16 bases between them. Germline V lookup: CDR1 MDHEN, CDR2 SYDVKM. The CDR3 loop reads CASSLNPDPQSTDTQYF. The CDR3 DNA follows: TGTGCCAGCAGTTTGAACCCCGACCCCCAGAGCACAGATACGCAGTATTTT.

This clonotype has ten or more counts. The V and J genes are TRBV20-1 and TRBJ2-7; TRBD2 matches 7 bases. This CDR3 comprises 13 residues. V lost 3 bases, J lost 4 bases, and 6 bases stayed unmatched. Germline-derived CDR1 and CDR2 are DFQATT and SNEGSKA (reference sequence). CDR3 DNA sequence: TGCAGTGCTAGTACGGCGGGAGTATACGAGCAGTACTTC. Residues: CSASTAGVYEQYF.

This clonotype was observed a handful of times. The chain recombines TRBV5-5 with TRBJ1-2, with D hard to call. The CDR3 runs to 16 residues. CDR1 and CDR2 (germline): SGHKS, YYEKEE (reference sequence). Trimming cost V 0 bases and J 4 bases, with 16 bases left between them. The CDR3 region is CASSLAGLGEGYGYTF. The DNA of the CDR3 is TGTGCCAGCAGCTTGGCCGGATTGGGTGAGGGCTATGGCTACACCTTC.

This chain connects TRBV6-1 to TRBJ2-4; D call uncertain. The V end was cut by 3 bases, the J end by 10 bases, with 13 bases between. The germline V gene encodes CDR1 MNHNS and CDR2 SASEGT. This CDR3 is 13 amino acids long. The CDR3 DNA reads TGTGCCAGCAGTGATGGGCTACTAAGTATTCAGTACTTC. Translation: CASSDGLLSIQYF.

This clonotype occurred a few times. V gene TRBV28 combines with J gene TRBJ2-4, with 7 bases fitting TRBD1. Germline loops: CDR1 MDHEN, CDR2 SYDVKM. Germline trimming cut 5 bases from V and 3 bases from J; bases unmatched to any gene: 10. This CDR3 has 16 residues. The CDR3 loop reads CASSQDRPLDKNIQYF. In nucleotides, the CDR3 is TGTGCCAGCAGTCAGGACAGGCCCTTGGACAAAAACATTCAGTACTTC.

This clonotype was picked up a small number of times. The V gene is TRBV20-1, the J gene TRBJ1-1, with D hard to call. The CDR3 has 14 residues. Germline V CDR1 and CDR2: DFQATT, SNEGSKA (reference sequence). Trimming removed 3 bases at V and 2 bases at J, with 13 bases between. The chain's CDR3 is CSASKRRVNTEAFF. The CDR3, as DNA: TGCAGTGCTAGTAAGAGGAGAGTAAACACTGAAGCTTTCTTT.

In its sample, this clonotype was seen many times. The V call is TRBV2, the J call TRBJ2-7; 11 nucleotides agree with TRBD1. Germline-derived CDR1 and CDR2 are SNHLY and FYNNEI. Unmatched junction bases numbered 12, after V lost 8 bases and J lost 6 bases. This CDR3 spans 15 amino acids. The CDR3 DNA follows: TGTGCCAGCGCAGGATGGGACAGGGGGTTGGGCGAGCAGTACTTC. Translation gives CASAGWDRGLGEQYF.